This TCR beta chain was identified in a study of T cell responses to AZD1222 COVID-19 vaccine. Study conclusions and caveats: There were mostly white British donors and more females than males, and clonal diversity was possibly underestimated. Regions left unmutated in variants are reportedly the target of nearly half of spike-specific TCRs.

Germline CDR1 is SNHLY and CDR2 is FYNNEI. This CDR3 is 13 amino acids long. V was cut by 4 bases and J by 2 bases, with 8 bases left in between. TCRdb's table, derived via immunoSEQ multiplex PCR, lists solely in-frame clones and lacks some. The sample gives some 110,000 clones, around 82% of which show up once; roughly 9% is in the top ten. As for this clone: Its antigen is not known.

Sequenced here: peripheral blood, sampled on day 0 of AZD1222 vaccination. V gene TRBV2 combines with J gene TRBJ1-1; no clear D. This TCR was recovered from an adult in good health. CDR3 DNA: TGTGCCAGCAGTGTTGCAGAAAACACTGAAGCTTTCTTT. Its translation is CASSVAENTEAFF.